This T cell receptor beta chain was obtained from a study of T cell repertoires in cytomegalovirus infection. As for the study in general: HLA-C-restricted CMV epitopes, recently identified, and well-studied HLA-B-restricted ones were used by the study. CMV infection together with matching HLA type was indicated by public TCR beta signatures.

Regarding this clonotype: Its antigen is currently unknown.

TCRdb fed the reads into MiXCR, producing one record per CDR3 protein. The sample includes about 310,000 distinct CDR3 sequences, roughly 25% of them seen just once. Study results and caveats: Using cumulative public TCR beta family frequency, the authors identified those who carried CMV together with the relevant HLA. The ex vivo response was dominated by HLA-C-restricted CMV-specific TCR beta clonotypes.

The V segment lost 1 base and the J segment 7 bases; nucleotides outside the gene matches: 7. The CDR3 contains 16 residues. Germline loops: CDR1 MNHEY, CDR2 SMNVEV (reference sequence). This sequence originates from a human donor in good health (CMV status not recorded). Some clones in this sample may be carry-over from other donors' samples. The input for sequencing was cultured PBMCs, taken from culture after CMV antigen stimulation. This chain uses TRBV27 with TRBJ2-1; TRBD2 agrees at 10 bases. Written as DNA, the CDR3 is TGTGCCAGCAGTTTATTAGTAGCGGGAGGACGGAATGAGCAGTTCTTC. It is translated as CASSLLVAGGRNEQFF.